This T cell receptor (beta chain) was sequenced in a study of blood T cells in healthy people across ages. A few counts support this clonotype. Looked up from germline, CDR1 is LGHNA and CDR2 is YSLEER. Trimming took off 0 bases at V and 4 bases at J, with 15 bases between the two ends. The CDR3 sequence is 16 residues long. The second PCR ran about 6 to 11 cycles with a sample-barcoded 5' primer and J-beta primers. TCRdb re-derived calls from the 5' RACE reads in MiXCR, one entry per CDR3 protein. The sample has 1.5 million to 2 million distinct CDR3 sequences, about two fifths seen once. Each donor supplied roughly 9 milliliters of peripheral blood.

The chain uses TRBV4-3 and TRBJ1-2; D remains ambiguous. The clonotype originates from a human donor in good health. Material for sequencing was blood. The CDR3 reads CASSQEGAQDLYGYTF. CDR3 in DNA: TGCGCCAGCAGCCAAGAAGGAGCGCAGGACCTCTATGGCTACACCTTC.